The T cell receptor (beta chain) described here comes from a study of metastatic and nonmetastatic thyroid tumors. Across the whole study: Repertoires from blood and tumor or nodule tissue of malignant and benign thyroid patients were compared. The study's findings and limits: Malignant tumors reportedly showed significantly higher TCR beta diversity than benign nodules in both blood and tumor.

As processed by the authors: Variation in CDR3 across clinicopathological groups served as the basis for constructing a distant-metastasis classifier in papillary thyroid cancer. TCRdb re-clonotyped the PCR reads via MiXCR. Clone size and V and J calls follow TCRdb, not the original study. This sample yields under 6,500 clones, of which around 24% are seen a single time; about 15% belongs to the top ten. Until they underwent thyroid surgery, no patient had received any treatment. The CDR3 has 14 residues. Trimming removed 4 bases from V and 10 bases from J; junction bases left unmatched: 11. Per the germline V gene, CDR1 is KGHDR and CDR2 is SFDVKD. A note on this clone: What it recognizes is unknown.

The source material was adjacent normal tissue. The TCR was taken from a female donor with papillary thyroid cancer or a benign thyroid nodule (not recorded which). Some clones in this sample may be carry-over from other donors' samples. The chain combines TRBV24-1 with TRBJ1-2, with 7 bases identical to TRBD1. The CDR3, as DNA: TGTGCCACCAGTGACTCAGTCAGGGGGGGATCCTACACCTTC. It specifies CATSDSVRGGSYTF.